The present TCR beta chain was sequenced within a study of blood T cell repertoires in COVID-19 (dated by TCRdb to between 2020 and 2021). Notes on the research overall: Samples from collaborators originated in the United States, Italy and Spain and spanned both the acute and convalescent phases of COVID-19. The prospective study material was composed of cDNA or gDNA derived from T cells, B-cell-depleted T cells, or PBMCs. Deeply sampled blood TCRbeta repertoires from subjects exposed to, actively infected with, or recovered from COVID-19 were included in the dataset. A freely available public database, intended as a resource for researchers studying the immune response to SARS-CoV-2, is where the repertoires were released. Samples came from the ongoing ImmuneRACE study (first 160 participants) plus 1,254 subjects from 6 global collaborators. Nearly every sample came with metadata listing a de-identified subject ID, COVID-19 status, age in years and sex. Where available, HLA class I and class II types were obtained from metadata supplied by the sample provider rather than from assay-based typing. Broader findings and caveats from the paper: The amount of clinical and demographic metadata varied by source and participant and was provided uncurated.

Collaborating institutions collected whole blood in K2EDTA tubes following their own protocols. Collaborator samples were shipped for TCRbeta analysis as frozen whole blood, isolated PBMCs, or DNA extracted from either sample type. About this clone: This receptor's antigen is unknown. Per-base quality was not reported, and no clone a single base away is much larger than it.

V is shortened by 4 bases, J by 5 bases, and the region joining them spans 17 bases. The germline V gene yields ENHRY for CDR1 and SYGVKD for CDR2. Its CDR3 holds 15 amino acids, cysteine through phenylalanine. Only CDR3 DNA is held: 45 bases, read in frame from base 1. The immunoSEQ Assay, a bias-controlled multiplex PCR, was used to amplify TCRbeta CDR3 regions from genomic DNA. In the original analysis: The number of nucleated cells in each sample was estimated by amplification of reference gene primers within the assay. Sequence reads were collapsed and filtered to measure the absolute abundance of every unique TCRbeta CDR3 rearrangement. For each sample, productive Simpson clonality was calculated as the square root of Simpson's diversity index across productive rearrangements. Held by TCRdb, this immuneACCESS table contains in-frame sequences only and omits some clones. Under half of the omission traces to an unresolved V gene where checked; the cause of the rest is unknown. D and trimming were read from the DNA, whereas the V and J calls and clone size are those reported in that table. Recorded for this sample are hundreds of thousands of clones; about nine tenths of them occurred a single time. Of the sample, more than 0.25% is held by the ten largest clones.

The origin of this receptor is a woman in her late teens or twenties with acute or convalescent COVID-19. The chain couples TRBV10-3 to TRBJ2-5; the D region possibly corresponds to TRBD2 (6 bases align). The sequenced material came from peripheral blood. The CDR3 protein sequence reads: CAISAVLAAGETQYF. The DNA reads TGTGCCATCAGTGCAGTACTAGCCGCGGGTGAGACCCAGTACTTC.